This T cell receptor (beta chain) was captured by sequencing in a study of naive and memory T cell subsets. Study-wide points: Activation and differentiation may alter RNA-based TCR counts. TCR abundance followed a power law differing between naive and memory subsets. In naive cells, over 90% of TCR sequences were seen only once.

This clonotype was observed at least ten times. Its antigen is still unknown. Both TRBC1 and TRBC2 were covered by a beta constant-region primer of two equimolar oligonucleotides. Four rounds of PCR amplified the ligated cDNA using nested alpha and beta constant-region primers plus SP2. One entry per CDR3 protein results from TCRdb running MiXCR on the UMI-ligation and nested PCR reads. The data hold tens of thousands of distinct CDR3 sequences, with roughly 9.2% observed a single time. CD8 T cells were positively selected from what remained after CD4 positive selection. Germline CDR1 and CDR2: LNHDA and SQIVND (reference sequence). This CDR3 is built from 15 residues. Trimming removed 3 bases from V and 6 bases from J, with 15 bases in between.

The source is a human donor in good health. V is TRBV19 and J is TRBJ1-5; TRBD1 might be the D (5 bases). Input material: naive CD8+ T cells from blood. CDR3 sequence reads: CASSISGGTGQPQHF. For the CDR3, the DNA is TGTGCCAGTAGTATTAGTGGGGGTACTGGTCAGCCCCAGCATTTT.